The 2 T cell receptor beta chains below all came from one sample that was sequenced in a study of siplizumab effects on memory and regulatory T cells. This table comes from immunoSEQ multiplex PCR, and its TCRdb copy is limited to in-frame clones, with some not included. The data show about 110,000 clones, about 92% seen once. Sequences were obtained from CD4+ T cells sorted from blood. Every receptor here comes from a human donor in good health.

The chain uses TRBV29-1 and TRBJ1-4, with TRBD1 identical over 8 bases. Per the germline V gene, CDR1 is SQVTM and CDR2 is ANQGSEA. The J segment lost 8 bases and the V segment lost 6 bases, leaving 5 bases of the junction unmatched. The CDR3 covers 12 residues. CDR3 amino acids: CSVLTGDEKLFF. Here the CDR3 DNA reads TGCAGCGTCCTGACAGGGGACGAAAAACTGTTTTTT. Filled out from reference TRBV29-1 and TRBJ1-4, the complete variable domain reads SAVISQKPSRDICQRGTSLTIQCQVDSQVTMMFWYRQQPGQSLTLIATANQGSEATYESGFVIDKFPISRPNLTFSTLTVSNMSPEDSSIYLCSVLTGDEKLFFGSGTQLSVL.

Only one count was recorded for this clone. J is TRBJ2-1 and V is TRBV11-2, with D perhaps matching TRBD2 (5 bases). Germline loops: CDR1 SGHAT, CDR2 FQNNGV. V was pared by 0 bases and J by 1 base, with 7 bases between. The CDR3 is 15 amino acids. Here the CDR3 DNA reads TGTGCCAGCAGCTTAGAGGTAGCGTCCTACAATGAGCAGTTCTTC. Translating it yields CASSLEVASYNEQFF.